The source of this T cell receptor beta chain is a study of T cell responses to AZD1222 COVID-19 vaccine. Germline-derived CDR1 and CDR2 are KGHSH and LQKENI. This CDR3 region has 16 residues. Between the trimmed V and J ends, which lost 3 bases and 0 bases, there was a span of 13 bases. Sequencing used immunoSEQ multiplex PCR; TCRdb keeps in-frame clones, though not all of them. Here the sample spans more than 150,000 clones, 85% to 95% being singletons. The chain is built from TRBV18 and TRBJ2-3; D possibly corresponds to TRBD1 (5 bases). The source was peripheral blood, collected 28 days after the second AZD1222 dose. This clonotype was sampled from an adult who received the AZD1222 COVID-19 vaccine. CDR3 sequence (DNA): TGTGCCAGCTCACCCCTTCAGGCAGGGAGCACAGATACGCAGTATTTT. Its protein product is CASSPLQAGSTDTQYF. Full variable domain (outside the CDR3, taken from reference TRBV18 and TRBJ2-3): NAGVMQNPRHLVRRRGQEARLRCSPMKGHSHVYWYRQLPEEGLKFMVYLQKENIIDESGMPKERFSAEFPKEGPSILRIQQVVRGDSAAYFCASSPLQAGSTDTQYFGPGTRLTVL.